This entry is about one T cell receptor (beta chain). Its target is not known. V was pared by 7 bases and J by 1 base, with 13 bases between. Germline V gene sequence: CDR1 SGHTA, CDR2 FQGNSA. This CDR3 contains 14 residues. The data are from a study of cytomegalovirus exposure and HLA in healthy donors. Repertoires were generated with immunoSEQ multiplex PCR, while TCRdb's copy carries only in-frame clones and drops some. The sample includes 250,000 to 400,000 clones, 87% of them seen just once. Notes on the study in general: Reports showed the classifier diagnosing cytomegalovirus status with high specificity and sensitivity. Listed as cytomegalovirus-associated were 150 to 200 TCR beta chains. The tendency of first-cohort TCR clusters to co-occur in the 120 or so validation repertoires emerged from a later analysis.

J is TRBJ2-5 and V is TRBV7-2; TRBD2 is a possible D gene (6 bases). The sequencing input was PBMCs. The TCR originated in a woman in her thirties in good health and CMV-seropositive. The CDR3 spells CASNDRGIQETQYF. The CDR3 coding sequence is TGTGCCAGCAACGATCGGGGGATCCAAGAGACCCAGTACTTC. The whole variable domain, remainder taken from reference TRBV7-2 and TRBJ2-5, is GAGVSQSPSNKVTEKGKDVELRCDPISGHTALYWYRQSLGQGLEFLIYFQGNSAPDKSGLPSDRFSAERTGGSVSTLTIQRTQQEDSAVYLCASNDRGIQETQYFGPGTRLLVL.